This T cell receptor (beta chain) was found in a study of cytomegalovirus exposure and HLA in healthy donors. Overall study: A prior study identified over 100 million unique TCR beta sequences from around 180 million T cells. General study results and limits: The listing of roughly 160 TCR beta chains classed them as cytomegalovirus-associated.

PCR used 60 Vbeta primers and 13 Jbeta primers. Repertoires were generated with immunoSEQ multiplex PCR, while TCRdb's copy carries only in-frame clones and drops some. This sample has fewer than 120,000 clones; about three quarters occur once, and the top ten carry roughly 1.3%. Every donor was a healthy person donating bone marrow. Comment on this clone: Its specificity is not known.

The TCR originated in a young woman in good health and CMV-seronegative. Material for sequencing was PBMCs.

The CDR3 nucleotides read TGTGCCAGCAGCTTCTCCTTAACGGGGCAAGAGACCCAGTACTTC. As protein: CASSFSLTGQETQYF. This rearrangement joins TRBV5-4 to TRBJ2-5, with D perhaps matching TRBD2 (5 bases). The CDR3 is 15 residues long. Looked up from germline, CDR1 is SGHNT and CDR2 is YYREEE (reference sequence). V lost 2 bases to trimming and J lost 2 bases, with 13 bases between them. The full variable domain, rest sourced from reference TRBV5-4 and TRBJ2-5, is ETGVTQSPTHLIKTRGQQVTLRCSSQSGHNTVSWYQQALGQGPQFIFQYYREEENGRGNFPPRFSGLQFPNYSSELNVNALELDDSALYLCASSFSLTGQETQYFGPGTRLLVL.